The present entry profiles one TCR beta chain with its context. Profiled with immunoSEQ multiplex PCR; TCRdb holds only in-frame clones, not every one. The sample consists of 90,000 to 110,000 clones, about 89% of them appearing once. V was cut by 4 bases and J by 2 bases, with 16 bases left in between. The CDR3 loop spans 16 amino acids. Looked up from germline, CDR1 is SEHNR and CDR2 is FQNEAQ (reference sequence). This sample is drawn from a study of control samples from healthy donors and cancer patients. The chain is built from TRBV7-9 and TRBJ2-3; D is unresolved. This sequence originates from a woman in her fifties or sixties in good health. Input material: blood. CDR3 region: CASSWTRAANTDTQYF. In nucleotides, the CDR3 is TGTGCCAGCAGCTGGACCCGAGCAGCTAACACAGATACGCAGTATTTT.